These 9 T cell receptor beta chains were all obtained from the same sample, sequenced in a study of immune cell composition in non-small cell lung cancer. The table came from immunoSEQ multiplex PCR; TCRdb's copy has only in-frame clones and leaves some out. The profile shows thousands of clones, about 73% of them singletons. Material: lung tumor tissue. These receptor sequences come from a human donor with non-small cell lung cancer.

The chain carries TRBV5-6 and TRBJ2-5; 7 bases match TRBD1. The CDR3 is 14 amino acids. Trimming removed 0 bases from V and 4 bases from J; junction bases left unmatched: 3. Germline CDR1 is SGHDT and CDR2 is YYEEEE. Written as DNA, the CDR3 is TGTGCCAGCAGCTTGGTGACAGGGCGAGAGACCCAGTACTTC. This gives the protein CASSLVTGRETQYF. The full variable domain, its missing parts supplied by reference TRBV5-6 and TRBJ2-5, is DAGVTQSPTHLIKTRGQQVTLRCSPKSGHDTVSWYQQALGQGPQFIFQYYEEEERQRGNFPDRFSGHQFPNYSSELNVNALLLGDSALYLCASSLVTGRETQYFGPGTRLLVL.

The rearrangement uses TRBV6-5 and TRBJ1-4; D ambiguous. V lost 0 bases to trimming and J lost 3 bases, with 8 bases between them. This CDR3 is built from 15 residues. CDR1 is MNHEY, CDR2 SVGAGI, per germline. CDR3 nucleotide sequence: TGTGCCAGCAGTTACTCAAGAGAGCCTAATGAAAAACTGTTTTTT. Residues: CASSYSREPNEKLFF.

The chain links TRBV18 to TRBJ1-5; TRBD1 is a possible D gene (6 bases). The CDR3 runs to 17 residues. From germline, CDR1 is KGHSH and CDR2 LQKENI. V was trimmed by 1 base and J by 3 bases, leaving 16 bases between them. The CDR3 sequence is CASSPLRTGTNNQPQHF. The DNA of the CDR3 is TGTGCCAGCTCACCACTGAGAACCGGGACAAACAATCAGCCCCAGCATTTT.

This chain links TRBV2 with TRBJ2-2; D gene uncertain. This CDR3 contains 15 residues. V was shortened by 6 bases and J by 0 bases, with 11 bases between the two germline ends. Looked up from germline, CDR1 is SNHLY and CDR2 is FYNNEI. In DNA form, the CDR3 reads TGTGCCAGCAGACTCCTAAACCCGAACACCGGGGAGCTGTTTTTT. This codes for CASRLLNPNTGELFF.

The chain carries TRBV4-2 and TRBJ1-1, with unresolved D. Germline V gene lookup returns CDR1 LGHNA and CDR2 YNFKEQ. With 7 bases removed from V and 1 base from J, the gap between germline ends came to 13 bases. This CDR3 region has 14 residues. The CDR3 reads CASTSSAGNTEAFF. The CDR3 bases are TGTGCCAGCACCTCCTCGGCAGGGAACACTGAAGCTTTCTTT.

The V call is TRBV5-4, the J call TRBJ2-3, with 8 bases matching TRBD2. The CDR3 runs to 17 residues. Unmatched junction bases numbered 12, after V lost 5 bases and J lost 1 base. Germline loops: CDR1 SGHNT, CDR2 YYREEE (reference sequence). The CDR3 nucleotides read TGTGCCAGCAGACTTAGGACTAGCCGACAGCGCACAGATACGCAGTATTTT. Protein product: CASRLRTSRQRTDTQYF.

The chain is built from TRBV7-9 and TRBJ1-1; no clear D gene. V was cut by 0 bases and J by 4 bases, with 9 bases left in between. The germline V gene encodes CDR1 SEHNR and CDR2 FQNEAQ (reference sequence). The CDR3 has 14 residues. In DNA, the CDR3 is TGTGCCAGCAGCTTAGCGCAGATCAGCACTGAAGCTTTCTTT. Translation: CASSLAQISTEAFF.

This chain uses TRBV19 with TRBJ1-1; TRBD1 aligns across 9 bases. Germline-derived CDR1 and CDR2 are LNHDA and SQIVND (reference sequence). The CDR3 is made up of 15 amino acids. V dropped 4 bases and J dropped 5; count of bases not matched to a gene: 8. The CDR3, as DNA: TGTGCCAGTAGTACACCACAGGGGGCGGGAACTGAAGCTTTCTTT. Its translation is CASSTPQGAGTEAFF.

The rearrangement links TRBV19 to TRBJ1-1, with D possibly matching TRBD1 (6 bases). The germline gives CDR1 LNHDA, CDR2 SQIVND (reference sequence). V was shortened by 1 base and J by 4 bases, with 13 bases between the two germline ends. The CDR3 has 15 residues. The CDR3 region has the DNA TGTGCCAGTAGTATAGGCCCGGGAGGGGGCACTGAAGCTTTCTTT. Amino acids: CASSIGPGGGTEAFF.